This is a list of T cell receptor beta chains from one sample in a study of cytomegalovirus exposure and HLA in healthy donors. Measured with immunoSEQ multiplex PCR; TCRdb has only the in-frame clones, and not every one. The repertoire holds some 120,000 clones, with approximately 68% as singletons. The sequencing input was PBMCs. The receptors originated from a young man in good health and CMV-seropositive. Both conserved end residues are part of each CDR3. Each record gives: D gene, V gene, clone size, J gene, CDR3 protein, CDR3 DNA. A D gene is named only where the DNA matches it firmly. Only some rows state a clone size, as once, few, many or a class for expanded clones.

d_call: .; v_call: TRBV5-1; clone_size: .; j_call: TRBJ1-2; cdr3_aa: CASSLDAGANYGYTF; cdr3_nt: TGCGCCAGCAGCTTGGATGCAGGCGCAAACTATGGCTACACCTTC
d_call: .; v_call: TRBV7-2; clone_size: .; j_call: TRBJ2-1; cdr3_aa: CASSLGRQGGKFF; cdr3_nt: TGTGCCAGCAGCTTAGGTAGACAGGGAGGTAAGTTCTTC
d_call: .; v_call: TRBV4-1; clone_size: few; j_call: TRBJ2-3; cdr3_aa: CASSQGERDTQYF; cdr3_nt: TGCGCCAGCAGCCAAGGCGAGAGGGATACGCAGTATTTT
d_call: TRBD1; v_call: TRBV6-4; clone_size: .; j_call: TRBJ1-1; cdr3_aa: CASSRDRGNTEAFF; cdr3_nt: TGTGCCAGCAGCCGGGACAGGGGGAACACTGAAGCTTTCTTT
d_call: .; v_call: TRBV5-1; clone_size: few; j_call: TRBJ2-1; cdr3_aa: CASSLAVSRNYNEQFF; cdr3_nt: TGCGCCAGCAGCTTGGCCGTGAGTAGAAACTACAATGAGCAGTTCTTC
d_call: TRBD1; v_call: TRBV19; clone_size: .; j_call: TRBJ1-4; cdr3_aa: CASGNRGQDEKLFF; cdr3_nt: TGTGCCAGTGGGAACAGGGGGCAGGATGAAAAACTGTTTTTT
d_call: .; v_call: TRBV7-2; clone_size: .; j_call: TRBJ2-3; cdr3_aa: CASSLGGDDTQYF; cdr3_nt: TGTGCCAGCAGCCTAGGGGGAGACGATACGCAGTATTTT
d_call: TRBD1; v_call: TRBV5-4; clone_size: few; j_call: TRBJ2-7; cdr3_aa: CASSARTGQHYEQYF; cdr3_nt: TGTGCCAGCAGCGCGCGGACAGGGCAGCACTACGAGCAGTACTTC
d_call: TRBD2; v_call: TRBV4-2; clone_size: .; j_call: TRBJ2-7; cdr3_aa: CASSQAGSGLASYEQYF; cdr3_nt: TGTGCCAGCAGCCAAGCAGGATCGGGACTAGCCTCCTACGAGCAGTACTTC
d_call: .; v_call: TRBV6-5; clone_size: .; j_call: TRBJ2-1; cdr3_aa: CASSYLERVRVNEQFF; cdr3_nt: TGTGCCAGCAGTTACCTTGAGCGGGTCCGGGTTAATGAGCAGTTCTTC
d_call: .; v_call: TRBV30; clone_size: .; j_call: TRBJ1-4; cdr3_aa: CAASRGDEKLFF; cdr3_nt: TGTGCCGCGTCTCGGGGGGATGAAAAACTGTTTTTT
d_call: .; v_call: TRBV27; clone_size: once; j_call: TRBJ1-1; cdr3_aa: CASSADRITSEAFF; cdr3_nt: TGTGCCAGCAGTGCGGACAGAATCACGTCTGAAGCTTTCTTT
d_call: .; v_call: TRBV7-9; clone_size: .; j_call: TRBJ1-5; cdr3_aa: CASSSGTYQPQHF; cdr3_nt: TGTGCCAGCAGTTCCGGGACATATCAGCCCCAGCATTTT
d_call: .; v_call: TRBV2; clone_size: .; j_call: TRBJ2-7; cdr3_aa: CASSVSLLYEQYF; cdr3_nt: TGTGCCAGCAGTGTTTCACTCCTGTACGAGCAGTACTTC
d_call: .; v_call: TRBV12-5; clone_size: once; j_call: TRBJ2-5; cdr3_aa: CASGSFGGSETQYF; cdr3_nt: TGTGCTAGTGGTTCTTTCGGGGGATCGGAGACCCAGTACTTC
d_call: .; v_call: TRBV19; clone_size: .; j_call: TRBJ1-1; cdr3_aa: CASSIVRTINTEAFF; cdr3_nt: TGTGCCAGTAGTATAGTTAGGACAATCAACACTGAAGCTTTCTTT
d_call: TRBD2; v_call: TRBV6-1; clone_size: .; j_call: TRBJ2-5; cdr3_aa: CASTAGRLQETQYF; cdr3_nt: TGTGCCAGCACAGCGGGACGACTCCAAGAGACCCAGTACTTC
d_call: .; v_call: TRBV18; clone_size: .; j_call: TRBJ1-5; cdr3_aa: CASSLARNQPQHF; cdr3_nt: TGTGCCAGCTCACTGGCCAGGAATCAGCCCCAGCATTTT
d_call: .; v_call: TRBV6-6; clone_size: .; j_call: TRBJ2-3; cdr3_aa: CASSPLSDTQYF; cdr3_nt: TGTGCCAGCAGTCCCCTCTCCGATACGCAGTATTTT
d_call: TRBD1; v_call: TRBV7-6; clone_size: .; j_call: TRBJ2-7; cdr3_aa: CASSWGVGTGYNEQYF; cdr3_nt: TGTGCCAGCAGCTGGGGGGTCGGGACAGGGTATAACGAGCAGTACTTC
d_call: TRBD1; v_call: TRBV2; clone_size: .; j_call: TRBJ1-1; cdr3_aa: CASSEAGRGGRGDTEAFF; cdr3_nt: TGTGCCAGCAGTGAAGCGGGACGAGGGGGCAGAGGGGACACTGAAGCTTTCTTT
d_call: .; v_call: TRBV7-2; clone_size: .; j_call: TRBJ2-3; cdr3_aa: CASTRQAGVGTQYF; cdr3_nt: TGTGCCAGCACCCGACAGGCGGGGGTTGGTACGCAGTATTTT
d_call: .; v_call: TRBV12-5; clone_size: .; j_call: TRBJ2-3; cdr3_aa: CASGSSLDTQYF; cdr3_nt: TGTGCTAGTGGTTCGTCGTTGGATACGCAGTATTTT
d_call: .; v_call: TRBV4-3; clone_size: .; j_call: TRBJ2-3; cdr3_aa: CASSQERDTQYF; cdr3_nt: TGCGCCAGCAGCCAAGAGAGAGATACGCAGTATTTT
d_call: .; v_call: TRBV7-3; clone_size: .; j_call: TRBJ2-2; cdr3_aa: CASKPGANTGELFF; cdr3_nt: TGTGCCAGCAAGCCGGGAGCCAACACCGGGGAGCTGTTTTTT
d_call: .; v_call: TRBV15; clone_size: .; j_call: TRBJ2-5; cdr3_aa: CATSAGWETQYF; cdr3_nt: TGTGCCACCAGCGCGGGATGGGAGACCCAGTACTTC
d_call: .; v_call: TRBV7-2; clone_size: few; j_call: TRBJ2-7; cdr3_aa: CASSLVAQGEQYF; cdr3_nt: TGTGCCAGCAGCTTAGTGGCCCAGGGTGAGCAGTACTTC
d_call: .; v_call: TRBV27; clone_size: .; j_call: TRBJ2-1; cdr3_aa: CASRRTYNEQFF; cdr3_nt: TGTGCCAGCAGGCGTACGTATAATGAGCAGTTCTTC
d_call: .; v_call: TRBV7-6; clone_size: .; j_call: TRBJ2-5; cdr3_aa: CASSPKLRLQEVERETQYF; cdr3_nt: TGTGCCAGCAGCCCGAAATTGAGACTCCAGGAGGTTGAACGAGAGACCCAGTACTTC
d_call: TRBD2; v_call: TRBV2; clone_size: .; j_call: TRBJ2-1; cdr3_aa: CASSYSKGLAGETGSYNEQFF; cdr3_nt: TGTGCCAGCAGTTATTCAAAGGGACTAGCGGGAGAAACTGGCTCCTACAATGAGCAGTTCTTC
d_call: TRBD2; v_call: TRBV28; clone_size: .; j_call: TRBJ2-3; cdr3_aa: CASSFLVAGGPGTDTQYF; cdr3_nt: TGTGCCAGCAGTTTTCTTGTAGCGGGAGGGCCCGGCACAGATACGCAGTATTTT
d_call: .; v_call: TRBV19; clone_size: .; j_call: TRBJ1-4; cdr3_aa: CASSTLGQINEKLFF; cdr3_nt: TGTGCCAGTAGTACCCTTGGACAGATTAATGAAAAACTGTTTTTT
d_call: .; v_call: TRBV28; clone_size: once; j_call: TRBJ1-2; cdr3_aa: CASGGRYGYTF; cdr3_nt: TGTGCCAGCGGGGGCCGCTATGGCTACACCTTC
d_call: .; v_call: TRBV6-4; clone_size: few; j_call: TRBJ2-2; cdr3_aa: CASSDLDSTGELFF; cdr3_nt: TGTGCCAGCAGTGACCTGGACAGCACCGGGGAGCTGTTTTTT
d_call: .; v_call: TRBV7-2; clone_size: once; j_call: TRBJ2-7; cdr3_aa: CASSLDRTYEQYF; cdr3_nt: TGTGCCAGCAGCTTAGACAGGACCTACGAGCAGTACTTC
d_call: TRBD2; v_call: TRBV7-9; clone_size: .; j_call: TRBJ2-7; cdr3_aa: CASSLRAGGRGNEQYF; cdr3_nt: TGTGCCAGCAGCTTAAGGGCTGGCGGGAGGGGGAACGAGCAGTACTTC
d_call: .; v_call: TRBV2; clone_size: .; j_call: TRBJ2-7; cdr3_aa: CASSEGRGSYEQYF; cdr3_nt: TGTGCCAGCAGTGAGGGTAGAGGCTCCTACGAGCAGTACTTC
d_call: TRBD2; v_call: TRBV4-2; clone_size: .; j_call: TRBJ2-7; cdr3_aa: CASSQDLGLAGLPSYEQYF; cdr3_nt: TGTGCCAGCAGCCAAGATCTCGGGCTAGCGGGTCTCCCCTCCTACGAGCAGTACTTC
d_call: .; v_call: TRBV6-5; clone_size: few; j_call: TRBJ1-4; cdr3_aa: CASSSHLSLSEKLFF; cdr3_nt: TGTGCCAGCAGTTCCCATTTGAGCTTGAGCGAAAAACTGTTTTTT
d_call: .; v_call: TRBV27; clone_size: .; j_call: TRBJ2-3; cdr3_aa: CASSSPVARGNAQYF; cdr3_nt: TGTGCCAGCAGTTCCCCAGTGGCGCGGGGAAATGCGCAGTATTTT
d_call: TRBD1; v_call: TRBV20-1; clone_size: .; j_call: TRBJ1-5; cdr3_aa: CSTGGNQPQHF; cdr3_nt: TGCAGTACAGGGGGCAATCAGCCCCAGCATTTT
d_call: TRBD1; v_call: TRBV7-2; clone_size: .; j_call: TRBJ1-3; cdr3_aa: CASSFTGTGGGRGNTIYF; cdr3_nt: TGTGCCAGCAGCTTCACCGGGACAGGGGGCGGTAGGGGAAACACCATATATTTT
d_call: .; v_call: TRBV29-1; clone_size: once; j_call: TRBJ2-7; cdr3_aa: CSVGSRDTYEQYF; cdr3_nt: TGCAGCGTTGGTAGTCGGGATACTTACGAGCAGTACTTC
d_call: .; v_call: TRBV27; clone_size: once; j_call: TRBJ2-3; cdr3_aa: CASSFMRGGSTDTQYF; cdr3_nt: TGTGCCAGCAGTTTTATGCGCGGCGGGAGCACAGATACGCAGTATTTT
d_call: .; v_call: TRBV7-8; clone_size: .; j_call: TRBJ2-2; cdr3_aa: CASSRTVPNTGELFF; cdr3_nt: TGTGCCAGCAGCCGGACTGTTCCGAACACCGGGGAGCTGTTTTTT
d_call: .; v_call: TRBV2; clone_size: .; j_call: TRBJ1-5; cdr3_aa: CASRSGLSNQPQHF; cdr3_nt: TGTGCCAGCAGATCAGGGTTGAGCAATCAGCCCCAGCATTTT
d_call: .; v_call: TRBV21-1; clone_size: .; j_call: TRBJ2-5; cdr3_aa: CASVFWTGGLGETQYF; cdr3_nt: TGTGCCAGCGTATTCTGGACAGGGGGTTTGGGAGAGACCCAGTACTTC
d_call: TRBD1; v_call: TRBV5-4; clone_size: .; j_call: TRBJ1-2; cdr3_aa: CASSARDRGMEGYTF; cdr3_nt: TGTGCCAGCAGCGCGAGGGACAGGGGGATGGAAGGCTACACCTTC
d_call: .; v_call: TRBV5-1; clone_size: .; j_call: TRBJ2-1; cdr3_aa: CASSFTGNEQFF; cdr3_nt: TGCGCCAGCAGCTTTACAGGGAATGAGCAGTTCTTC
d_call: .; v_call: TRBV2; clone_size: .; j_call: TRBJ2-5; cdr3_aa: CASSDSLWLETQYF; cdr3_nt: TGTGCCAGCAGTGATTCCCTTTGGCTAGAGACCCAGTACTTC
d_call: TRBD2; v_call: TRBV9; clone_size: .; j_call: TRBJ2-1; cdr3_aa: CASSVQGLAGFNEQFF; cdr3_nt: TGTGCCAGCAGCGTCCAGGGGCTAGCGGGGTTCAATGAGCAGTTCTTC